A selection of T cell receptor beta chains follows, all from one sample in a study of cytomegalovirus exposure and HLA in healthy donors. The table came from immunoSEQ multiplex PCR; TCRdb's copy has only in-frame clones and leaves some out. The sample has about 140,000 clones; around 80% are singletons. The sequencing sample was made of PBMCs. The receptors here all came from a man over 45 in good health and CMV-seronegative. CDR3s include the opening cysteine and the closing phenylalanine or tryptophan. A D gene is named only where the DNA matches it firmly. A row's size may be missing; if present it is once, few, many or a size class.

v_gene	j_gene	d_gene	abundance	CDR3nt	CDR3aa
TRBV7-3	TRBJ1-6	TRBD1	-	TGTGCCAGCAGCTTGGGACAGAGAGATTCACCCCTCCACTTT	CASSLGQRDSPLHF
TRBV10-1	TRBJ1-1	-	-	TGCGCCAGCGACAGAGGCTCTAACACTGAAGCTTTCTTT	CASDRGSNTEAFF
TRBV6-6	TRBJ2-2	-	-	TGTGCCAGCAGTGCACGAACCGGGACCGGGGAGCTGTTTTTT	CASSARTGTGELFF
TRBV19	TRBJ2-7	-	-	TGTGCCAGTAGCCAGACTCCGGTGAACGAGCAGTACTTC	CASSQTPVNEQYF
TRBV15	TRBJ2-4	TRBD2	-	TGTGCCACCAGCGGGTTTGGACTAGCGGGAGGTATAGCCAAAAACATTCAGTACTTC	CATSGFGLAGGIAKNIQYF
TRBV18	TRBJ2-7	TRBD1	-	TGTGCCAGCTCACCCACGCGCGAGACAGGGGCCTACGAGCAGTACTTC	CASSPTRETGAYEQYF
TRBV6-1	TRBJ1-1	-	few	TGTGCCAGCAATGGGGTCCTGGGGAGGACTGAAGCTTTCTTT	CASNGVLGRTEAFF
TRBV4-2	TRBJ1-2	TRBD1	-	TGTGCCAGCAGCCAATACAGGGGAAGCTATGGCTACACCTTC	CASSQYRGSYGYTF
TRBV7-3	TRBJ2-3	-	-	TGTGCCAGCAGCCTTCGGGGAGGTTTCACAGATACGCAGTATTTT	CASSLRGGFTDTQYF
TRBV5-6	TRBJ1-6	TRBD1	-	TGTGCCAGCAGCTTGGTAGGGACAGGGAATTCACCCCTCCACTTT	CASSLVGTGNSPLHF
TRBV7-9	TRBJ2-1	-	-	TGTGCCAGCTACAAAGCGGCAGGCTACAATGAGCAGTTCTTC	CASYKAAGYNEQFF
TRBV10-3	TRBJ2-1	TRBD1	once	TGTGCCCTCCGGGACAGGGAATACAATGAGCAGTTCTTC	CALRDREYNEQFF
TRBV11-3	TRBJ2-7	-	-	TGTGCCAGCAGCCCAGGAGGTGACCGCCCTAATCGCTACGAGCAGTACTTC	CASSPGGDRPNRYEQYF
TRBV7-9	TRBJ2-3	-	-	TGTGCCAGCAGCCGGGGAGGAGACACAGATACGCAGTATTTT	CASSRGGDTDTQYF
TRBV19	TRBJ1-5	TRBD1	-	TGTGCCAGTAGTGTGGGGACAGGGGGAGGCAATCAGCCCCAGCATTTT	CASSVGTGGGNQPQHF
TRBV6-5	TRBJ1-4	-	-	TGTGCCAGCAGTTACTCAATGACAGGTCGGGGCGAAAAACTGTTTTTT	CASSYSMTGRGEKLFF